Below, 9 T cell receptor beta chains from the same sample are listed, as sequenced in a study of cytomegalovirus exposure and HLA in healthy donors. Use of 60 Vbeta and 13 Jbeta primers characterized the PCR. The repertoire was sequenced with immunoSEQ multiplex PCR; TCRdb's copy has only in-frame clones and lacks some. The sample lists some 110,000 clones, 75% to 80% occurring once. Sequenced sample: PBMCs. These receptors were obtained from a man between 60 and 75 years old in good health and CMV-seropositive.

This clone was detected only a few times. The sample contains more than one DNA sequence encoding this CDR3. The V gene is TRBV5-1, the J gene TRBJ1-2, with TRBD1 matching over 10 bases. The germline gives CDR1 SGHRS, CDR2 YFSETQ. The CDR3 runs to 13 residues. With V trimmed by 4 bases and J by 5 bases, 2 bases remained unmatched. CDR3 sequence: CASSLDRGYGYTF. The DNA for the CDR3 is TGCGCCAGCAGCCTGGACAGGGGGTATGGCTACACCTTC.

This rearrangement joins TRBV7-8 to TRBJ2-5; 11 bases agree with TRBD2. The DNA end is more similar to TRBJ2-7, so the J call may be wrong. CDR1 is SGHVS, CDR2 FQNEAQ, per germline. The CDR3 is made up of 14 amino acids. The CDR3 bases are TGTGCCAGCAGAACACTAGCGGGGGTTCTCGAGCAGTACTTC. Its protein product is CASRTLAGVLEQYF.

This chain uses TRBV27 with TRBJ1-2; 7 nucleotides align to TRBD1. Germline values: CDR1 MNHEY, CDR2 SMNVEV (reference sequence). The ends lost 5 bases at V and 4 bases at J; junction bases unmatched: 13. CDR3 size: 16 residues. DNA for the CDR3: TGTGCCAGCAGTCAGGGGACAGCCTCCCGTGGCTATGGCTACACCTTC. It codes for CASSQGTASRGYGYTF.

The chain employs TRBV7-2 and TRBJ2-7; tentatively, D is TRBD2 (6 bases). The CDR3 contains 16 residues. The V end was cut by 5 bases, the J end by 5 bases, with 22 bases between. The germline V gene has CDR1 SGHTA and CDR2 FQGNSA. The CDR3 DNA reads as TGTGCCAGCAGCGACCCCGGGGGACTTTTCTTGGACGAGCAGTACTTC. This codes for CASSDPGGLFLDEQYF.

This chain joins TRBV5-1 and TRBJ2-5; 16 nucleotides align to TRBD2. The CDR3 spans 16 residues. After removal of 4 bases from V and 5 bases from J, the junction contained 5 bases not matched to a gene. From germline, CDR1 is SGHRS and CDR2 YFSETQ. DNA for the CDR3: TGCGCCAGCAGCCCGGGACTAGCGGGGGGGCGGGAGACCCAGTACTTC. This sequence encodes CASSPGLAGGRETQYF.

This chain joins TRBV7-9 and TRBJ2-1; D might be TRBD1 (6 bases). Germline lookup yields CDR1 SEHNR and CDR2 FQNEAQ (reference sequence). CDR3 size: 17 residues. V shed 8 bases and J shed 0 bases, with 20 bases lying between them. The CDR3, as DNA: TGTGCCAGCTTCCGAGGGGGTTTGGCTTCCTCCTACAATGAGCAGTTCTTC. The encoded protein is CASFRGGLASSYNEQFF.

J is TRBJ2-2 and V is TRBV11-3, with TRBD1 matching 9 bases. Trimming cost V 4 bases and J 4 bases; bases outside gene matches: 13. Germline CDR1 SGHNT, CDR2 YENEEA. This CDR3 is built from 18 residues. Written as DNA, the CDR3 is TGTGCCAGCAGCTCGGACGGCTACAGGGGGCAGGCCACCGGGGAGCTGTTTTTT. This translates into CASSSDGYRGQATGELFF.

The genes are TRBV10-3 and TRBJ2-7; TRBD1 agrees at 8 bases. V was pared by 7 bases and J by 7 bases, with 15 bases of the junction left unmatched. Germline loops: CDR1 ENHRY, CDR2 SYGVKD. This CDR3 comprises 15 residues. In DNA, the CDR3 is TGTGCCATCACCAGACAGGGGATGGACCAGGGAGAGCAGTACTTC. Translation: CAITRQGMDQGEQYF.

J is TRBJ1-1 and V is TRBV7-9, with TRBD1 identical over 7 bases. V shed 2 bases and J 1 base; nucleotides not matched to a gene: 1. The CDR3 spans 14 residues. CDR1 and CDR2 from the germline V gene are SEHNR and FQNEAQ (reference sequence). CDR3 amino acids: CASSLQGGNTEAFF. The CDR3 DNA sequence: TGTGCCAGCAGCTTACAGGGGGGGAACACTGAAGCTTTCTTT.